These 15 T cell receptor beta chains were sequenced from one sample in a study of long-term antiretroviral therapy in people with HIV (dated by TCRdb to between 2020 and 2023). The immunoSEQ hsTCRB v3.0 assay was used at survey level resolution to sequence the TRB variable region. TCRdb took over this immuneACCESS table, retaining in-frame rearrangements with V and J assigned. Such tables are incomplete; in checked studies, under half of the missing clones stem from an unresolved V gene, and the remainder is unexplained. For this sample there are more than 15,000 clones; over 60% appear just once. The ten largest clones add up to 14% of the sample. The sequencing here drew on unsorted PBMCs, taken 2.9 years after starting antiretroviral therapy. The receptors shown here come from a woman aged 30 to 39 with HIV.

V gene TRBV18 combines with J gene TRBJ1-1; D gene uncertain. This CDR3 comprises 12 residues. Germline V gene lookup returns CDR1 KGHSH and CDR2 LQKENI. Trimming shortened V by 3 bases and J by 11 bases, and 13 bases separated the two germline ends. The CDR3 loop reads CASSPLGSGAFF. In nucleotides, the CDR3 is TGTGCCAGCTCACCCTTAGGATCTGGGGCTTTCTTT.

The chain recombines TRBV29-1 with TRBJ2-2, with a tentative D call TRBD2 (5 bases). V dropped 2 bases and J dropped 4 bases, with 11 bases sitting between them. The CDR3 is made up of 14 amino acids. The germline CDR1 and CDR2 sequences are SQVTM and ANQGSEA. CDR3 protein: CSVERFSGTGELFF. The CDR3 DNA reads TGCAGCGTTGAAAGGTTCAGCGGCACCGGGGAGCTGTTTTTT.

V usage is TRBV6-1 and J usage is TRBJ1-3; 9 nucleotides line up with TRBD1. After removal of 4 bases from V and 15 bases from J, the junction contained 16 bases not matched to a gene. CDR1 is MNHNS, CDR2 SASEGT, per germline. This CDR3 comprises 15 residues. The CDR3 DNA follows: TGTGCCAGCAGTGCGTCACAGGGGGCCCTGGATGATAGATATTTT. Its protein is CASSASQGALDDRYF.

The chain is built from TRBV2 and TRBJ1-1, with D maybe TRBD1 (5 bases). Germline V gene data show CDR1 as SNHLY and CDR2 as FYNNEI. V lost 6 bases and J lost 5, with 13 bases in between. The CDR3 contains 13 residues. The CDR3 here is CASRADSHTEAFF. In nucleotides, the CDR3 is TGTGCCAGCAGAGCTGACAGCCATACTGAAGCTTTCTTT.

This clone appeared a single time. V and J are TRBV11-3 and TRBJ1-1, with TRBD1 as a possible D gene (6 bases). The CDR3 is 12 residues long. CDR1 is SGHNT, CDR2 YENEEA, per germline. Trimming removed 3 bases at V and 7 bases at J, with 9 bases between. The CDR3 loop is CASSFKGHEAFF. The CDR3 DNA reads as TGTGCCAGCAGCTTTAAGGGACATGAAGCTTTCTTT.

J is TRBJ1-4 and V is TRBV11-2; D is undetermined. The CDR3 length is 16 residues. V was pared by 5 bases and J by 4 bases, with 17 bases between. The germline CDR1 and CDR2 sequences are SGHAT and FQNNGV. In nucleotides, the CDR3 is TGTGCCAGCAGCCCCCTCTCGACAATCCTTAATGAAAAACTGTTTTTT. The encoded protein is CASSPLSTILNEKLFF.

The CDR3 DNA sequence: TGTGCCAGCAGCTTTGGGGCGCTTGAAAAACTGTTTTTT. Protein: CASSFGALEKLFF. This chain joins TRBV5-5 and TRBJ1-4, with a possible D match to TRBD1 (5 bases). Germline V gene data show CDR1 as SGHKS and CDR2 as YYEKEE (reference sequence). The CDR3 consists of 13 residues. V dropped 2 bases and J dropped 7 bases, with 9 bases sitting between them.

This clone occurred once. V and J are TRBV9 and TRBJ2-3, with 9 nucleotides matching TRBD2. V lost 1 base to trimming and J lost 4 bases; unmatched junction nucleotides: 16. The CDR3 loop spans 19 amino acids. Germline values: CDR1 SGDLS, CDR2 YYNGEE. Written as DNA, the CDR3 is TGTGCCAGCAGCGTATCCGGGACTAGCTCACGGGGCCCCTCAGATACGCAGTATTTT. It codes for CASSVSGTSSRGPSDTQYF.

The CDR3 DNA is TGTGCCAGCAGCGACGGACAGACTTACACTGAAGCTTTCTTT. Translation gives CASSDGQTYTEAFF. The rearrangement links TRBV5-4 to TRBJ1-1; the D gene is possibly TRBD1 (6 bases). Germline values: CDR1 SGHNT, CDR2 YYREEE (reference sequence). The CDR3 has 14 residues. Trimming cost V 4 bases and J 3 bases, with 13 bases left between them.

J is TRBJ1-1 and V is TRBV5-6; 9 bases agree with TRBD1. J gave up 4 bases and V 4 bases, and 11 bases lay outside the gene matches. Germline-derived CDR1 and CDR2 are SGHDT and YYEEEE. There are 16 residues in the CDR3. The CDR3 here is CASSRRPGQGTTEAFF. The CDR3 nucleotides read TGTGCCAGCAGCCGACGTCCGGGACAGGGTACCACTGAAGCTTTCTTT.

This clone was found a few times. The chain has TRBV6-4 and TRBJ1-6; D possibly corresponds to TRBD1 (5 bases). V shed 5 bases and J shed 8 bases, with 13 bases lying between them. CDR3 length equals 14 residues. Germline CDR1 MRHNA, CDR2 SNTAGT. CDR3 sequence reads: CASSRGVGDSPLHF. The CDR3 DNA sequence: TGTGCCAGCAGTCGAGGGGTGGGAGATTCACCCCTCCACTTT.

This chain uses TRBV5-1 with TRBJ1-1; 9 nucleotides match TRBD1. This CDR3 comprises 16 residues. Losses at the gene ends were 4 bases for V and 5 bases for J; bases not matched to a gene: 12. Germline CDR1 reads SGHRS; CDR2 reads YFSETQ. The CDR3 nucleotides are TGCGCCAGCAGCCCATCGCGGCGGACAGGGGCGACTGAAGCTTTCTTT. Protein: CASSPSRRTGATEAFF.

This clone was detected only a few times. This chain joins TRBV7-2 and TRBJ2-5, with 9 bases lining up with TRBD2. Germline V gene data show CDR1 as SGHTA and CDR2 as FQGNSA. The CDR3 length is 15 residues. J lost 1 base, V lost 7 bases, and 7 bases had no gene match. Here the CDR3 reads CASIDRGGAQETQYF. In nucleotides, the CDR3 is TGTGCCAGCATCGACCGCGGGGGGGCCCAAGAGACCCAGTACTTC.

This sequence joins TRBV2 and TRBJ1-1; D perhaps matches TRBD1 (6 bases). The CDR3 length is 13 residues. The V gene's germline CDR1 is SNHLY and CDR2 FYNNEI. Between the trimmed V and J ends, which lost 2 bases and 5 bases, there was a span of 9 bases. CDR3 loop: CASSEQGRTEAFF. The CDR3 bases are TGTGCCAGCAGTGAACAGGGGAGGACTGAAGCTTTCTTT.

The rearrangement uses TRBV5-1 and TRBJ2-5; 7 nucleotides align to TRBD1. The V gene end was trimmed by 7 bases and the J gene end by 3 bases; junction bases not matched to a gene: 6. Germline V CDR1 and CDR2: SGHRS, YFSETQ. The CDR3 sequence is 13 residues long. CDR3 loop: CASSGQEEETQYF. CDR3 DNA: TGCGCCAGCTCCGGACAGGAAGAAGAGACCCAGTACTTC.